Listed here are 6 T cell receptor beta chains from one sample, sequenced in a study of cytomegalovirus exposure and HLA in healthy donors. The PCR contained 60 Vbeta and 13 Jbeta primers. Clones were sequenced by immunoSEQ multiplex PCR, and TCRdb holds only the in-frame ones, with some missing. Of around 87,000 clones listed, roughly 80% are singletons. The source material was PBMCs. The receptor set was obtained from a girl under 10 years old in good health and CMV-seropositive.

The CDR3 region is CASGLVRTGVNYGYTF. CDR3 DNA: TGTGCTAGTGGTTTGGTGAGGACAGGGGTTAACTATGGCTACACCTTC. The chain combines TRBV12-5 with TRBJ1-2, with TRBD1 matching over 9 bases. Germline-derived CDR1 and CDR2 are LGHNT and FRNRAP. The CDR3 has 16 amino acids. Unmatched junction bases numbered 3, after V lost 0 bases and J lost 1 base. Full variable domain (outside the CDR3, taken from reference TRBV12-5 and TRBJ1-2): DARVTQTPRHKVTEMGQEVTMRCQPILGHNTVFWYRQTMMQGLELLAYFRNRAPLDDSGMPKDRFSAEMPDATLATLKIQPSEPRDSAVYFCASGLVRTGVNYGYTFGSGTRLTVV.

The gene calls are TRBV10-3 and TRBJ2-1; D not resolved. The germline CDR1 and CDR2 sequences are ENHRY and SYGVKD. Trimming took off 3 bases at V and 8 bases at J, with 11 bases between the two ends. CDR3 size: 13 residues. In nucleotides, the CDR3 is TGTGCCATCAGTGAACTGGTTGTCCATGAGCAGTTCTTC. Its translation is CAISELVVHEQFF.

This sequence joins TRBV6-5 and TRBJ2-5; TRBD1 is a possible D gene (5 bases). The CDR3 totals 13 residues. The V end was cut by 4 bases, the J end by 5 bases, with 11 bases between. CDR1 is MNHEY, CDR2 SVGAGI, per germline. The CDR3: CASSSLGQETQYF. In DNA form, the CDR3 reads TGTGCCAGCAGTTCACTGGGGCAGGAGACCCAGTACTTC.

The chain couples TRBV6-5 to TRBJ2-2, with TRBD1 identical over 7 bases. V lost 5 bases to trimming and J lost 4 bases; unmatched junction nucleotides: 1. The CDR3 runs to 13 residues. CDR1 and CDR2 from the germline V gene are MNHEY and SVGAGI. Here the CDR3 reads CASSHRGTGELFF. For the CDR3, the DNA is TGTGCCAGCAGTCACAGGGGCACCGGGGAGCTGTTTTTT.

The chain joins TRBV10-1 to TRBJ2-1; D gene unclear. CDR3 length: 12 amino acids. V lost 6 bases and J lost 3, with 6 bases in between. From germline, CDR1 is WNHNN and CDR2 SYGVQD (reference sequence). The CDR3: CASSGHYNEQFF. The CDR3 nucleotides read TGCGCCAGCAGCGGTCACTACAATGAGCAGTTCTTC.

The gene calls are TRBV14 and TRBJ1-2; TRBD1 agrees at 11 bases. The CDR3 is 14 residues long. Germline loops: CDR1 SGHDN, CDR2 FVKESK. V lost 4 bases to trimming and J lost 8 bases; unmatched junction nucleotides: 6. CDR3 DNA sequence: TGTGCCAGCAGCCTTGGACAGGGGGCGAGAGGCTACACCTTC. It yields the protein CASSLGQGARGYTF.